The source of this TCR beta chain is a study of graft-versus-host responses after intestinal transplantation (dated by TCRdb to about 2021). For the study in its entirety: Multivisceral, liver-intestinal, or isolated intestinal transplants were received by the recipients. All recipients received anti-thymocyte globulin induction followed by maintenance tacrolimus and steroids for around three years. After intestinal transplantation, graft-versus-host and host-versus-graft alloreactive T cell clones in the graft, circulation and bone marrow were tracked using bulk TCR-beta CDR3 sequencing. To identify alloreactive clones, pre-transplant mixed lymphocyte reaction products were sequenced and then compared with unstimulated pre-transplant donor and recipient T cells. The cohort enrolled 20 to 30 intestinal transplant recipients, one of whom was a retransplant, and 3 patients without pretransplant specimens were excluded. A peak of at least 4% donor T cells among recipient peripheral blood mononuclear cells was the definition used for donor T cell macrochimerism. Rather than going through the commercial service, samples from a few later patients were sequenced in-house on an Illumina MiSeq and processed with MiXCR.

General conclusions and limits of the study: Early after transplant, peak levels of circulating GvH clones were found to be associated with declines in HvG clones. GvH clones were found in recipient bone marrow, and some of the GvH clones appeared earlier in ileal mucosa or blood, which is consistent with an intestinal mucosal origin. The relatively low number and heterogeneity of intestinal transplant patients limited the conclusions. In the allografts of patients with donor T cell macrochimerism, GvH to HvG T cell clonal ratios were high.

The germline V gene (reference sequence) supplies CDR1 DFQATT and CDR2 SNEGSKA. V is shortened by 5 bases, J by 5 bases, and the region joining them spans 9 bases. The CDR3 contains 11 residues, cysteine and phenylalanine counted. Only the CDR3 portion is preserved as DNA: 33 bases, with reading frame beginning at the first base. The library was obtained by the immunoSEQ multiplex PCR assay. For most patients, genomic DNA was isolated with the Qiagen DNeasy Blood and Tissue Kit and sent frozen to Adaptive Biotechnologies for TCR sequencing. For most patients, high-throughput TCR-beta CDR3 sequencing of genomic DNA was performed by Adaptive Biotechnologies. The study's processing was this. TCR sequencing data for around 19 patients were retrieved from Adaptive's ImmunoSEQ software; a few other patients were processed with MiXCR and VDJtools. To correct CD4 versus CD8 sorting errors, sequences present in both subsets at a frequency ratio below 5:1 were removed. CDR3 nucleotide sequences shared between donor and recipient were removed because their origin could not be assigned. To be classed as alloreactive, a clone needed at least 2-fold expansion over unstimulated cells and a minimum CFSE-low frequency of 0.002% (template counts) or 0.001% (read counts). A clone was considered mappable if detected in the sequenced pre-transplant spleen, lymph node, or MLR CFSE-low populations of the donor or recipient. Cumulative frequency of alloreactive clones was calculated as a percentage of all sequences weighted by copy number. Entries here come from immuneACCESS through TCRdb and include only in-frame sequences with V and J called. Some clones fail to appear in such tables; in the studies checked, an unresolved V gene covers under half of the shortfall, and the cause of the remainder is unknown. From that table come the V and J calls and clone size; the DNA was used to work out D and trimming. The sample data list some 70,000 clones, and roughly 84% of these were observed just once. The ten largest account for over 7% of the sample.

In light of the paper, this sample's time point label describes: cells obtained before transplantation from donor or recipient. CD3+CD4+ and CD3+CD8+ populations were FACS-sorted from unstimulated pre-transplant donor and recipient cells taken from spleen or lymph nodes. As regards this clone: The antigen it recognizes is unknown. No much larger clone exists at a distance of one base, and base qualities are not known.

The receptor comes from a human donor who was the organ donor for an intestinal transplant. The sequence joins TRBV20-1 to TRBJ1-2, with the D gene uncertain. The sample in question was unstimulated CD8+ T cells sorted from spleen or lymph node cells, obtained before transplant. The DNA sequence reads TGCAGTGCTCCGGGTGGGTATGGCTACACCTTC. It specifies CSAPGGYGYTF.